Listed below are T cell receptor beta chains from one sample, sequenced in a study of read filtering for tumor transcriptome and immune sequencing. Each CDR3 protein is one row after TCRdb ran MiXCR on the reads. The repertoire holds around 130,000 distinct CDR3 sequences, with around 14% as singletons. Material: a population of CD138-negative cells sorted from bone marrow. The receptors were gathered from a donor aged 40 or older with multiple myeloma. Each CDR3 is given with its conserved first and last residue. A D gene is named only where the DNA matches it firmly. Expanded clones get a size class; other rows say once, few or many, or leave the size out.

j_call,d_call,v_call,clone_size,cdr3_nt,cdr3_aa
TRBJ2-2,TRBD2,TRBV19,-,TGTGCCAGTAGCCTTCTAGCGGGAGGAATTACCGGGGAGCTGTTTTTT,CASSLLAGGITGELFF
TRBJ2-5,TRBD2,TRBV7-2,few,TGTGCCAGCAGCTCTACTAGCGGGAGGTCGGGAGGAGAGACCCAGTACTTC,CASSSTSGRSGGETQYF
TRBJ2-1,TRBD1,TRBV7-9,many,TGTGCCAGCAGCGTCGACAGGGCCCCCAGTGAGCAGTTCTTC,CASSVDRAPSEQFF
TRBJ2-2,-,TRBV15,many,TGTGCCACCAGCAAGGGGAAAAACACCGGGGAGCTGTTTTTT,CATSKGKNTGELFF
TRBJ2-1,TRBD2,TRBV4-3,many,TGCGCCAGCAGCCAAGGGGCGGGAGTCAGCTACAATGAGCAGTTCTTC,CASSQGAGVSYNEQFF
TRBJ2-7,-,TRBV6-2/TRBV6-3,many,TGTGCCATCAAGAACGCGGGGTCCTACGAGCAGTACTTC,CAIKNAGSYEQYF
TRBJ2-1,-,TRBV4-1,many,TGCGCCAGCAGCCAAGATTCAAGAAGGAATGAGCAGTTCTTC,CASSQDSRRNEQFF
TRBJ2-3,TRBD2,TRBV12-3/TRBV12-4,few,TGTGCCAGCAGTACTAGCGGGAGTTGGGCAGATACGCAGTATTTT,CASSTSGSWADTQYF
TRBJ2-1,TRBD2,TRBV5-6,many,TGTGCCAGCAGCTTGGTAGGCCTAGCGGACTACAATGAGCAGTTCTTC,CASSLVGLADYNEQFF
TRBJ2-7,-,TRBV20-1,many,TGCAGTGCTAGAGCTCCGGCCCAGGTCCACCCTTACGAGCAGTACTTC,CSARAPAQVHPYEQYF
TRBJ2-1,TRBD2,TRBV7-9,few,TGTGCCAGCAGCTCCCGCTTACTAGCGGGAGGAGGGAATGAGCAGTTCTTC,CASSSRLLAGGGNEQFF
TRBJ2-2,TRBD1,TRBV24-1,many,TGTGCCACCAGCCGCCGGACAGGCGATACCGGGGAGCTGTTTTTT,CATSRRTGDTGELFF
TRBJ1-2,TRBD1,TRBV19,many,TGTGCCAGTATATCCGGGACAGGGGGCAATGGCTACACCTTC,CASISGTGGNGYTF
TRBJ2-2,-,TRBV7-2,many,TGTGCCAGCAGCCCCCGCAGGGGCGGGAGGAACACCGGGGAGCTGTTTTTT,CASSPRRGGRNTGELFF
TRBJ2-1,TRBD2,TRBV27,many,TGTGCCAGCAGTTCCCGGACTAGCGGGACCTACAATGAGCAGTTCTTC,CASSSRTSGTYNEQFF
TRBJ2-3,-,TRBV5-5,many,TGTGCCAGCAGCTTGCGGCGAGGGCCGGTACCCACAGATACGCAGTATTTT,CASSLRRGPVPTDTQYF
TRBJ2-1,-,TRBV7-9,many,TGTGCCAGCAGCTTACGGGTAGTGGTGTTCTTC,CASSLRVVVFF
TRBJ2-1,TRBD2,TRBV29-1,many,TGCAGCGTCGGGACTAGCGGGTACAATGAGCAGTTCTTC,CSVGTSGYNEQFF
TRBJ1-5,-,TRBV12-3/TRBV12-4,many,TGTGCCAGCAGTCCTCAGAGGGCAGCTAGCAATCAGCCCCAGCATTTT,CASSPQRAASNQPQHF
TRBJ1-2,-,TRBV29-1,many,TGCAGCGTTGCAGGAGCTAACTATGGCTACACCTTC,CSVAGANYGYTF
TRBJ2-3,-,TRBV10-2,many,TGCGCCAGCAGAACGGACCGCACCGGAACAGATACGCAGTATTTT,CASRTDRTGTDTQYF
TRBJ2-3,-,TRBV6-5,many,TGTGCCAGCAGTTACTCCCCGGGGGACATCACAGATACGCAGTATTTT,CASSYSPGDITDTQYF
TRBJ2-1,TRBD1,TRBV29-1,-,TGCAGCGCTCTTACCGGGACAGAAGACAATGAGCAGTTCTTC,CSALTGTEDNEQFF
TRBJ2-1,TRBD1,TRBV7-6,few,TGTGCCAGCAGCTTAGCCCCAGACAGGGCCGACAATGAGCAGTTCTTC,CASSLAPDRADNEQFF
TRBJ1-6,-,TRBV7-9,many,TGTGCCAGCAGCCTCGGACAGAATAATTCACCCCTCCACTTT,CASSLGQNNSPLHF
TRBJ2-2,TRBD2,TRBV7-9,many,TGTGCCAGCAGCTTAGACACTAGCGGTTACGCGAACACCGGGGAGCTGTTTTTT,CASSLDTSGYANTGELFF
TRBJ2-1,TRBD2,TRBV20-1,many,TGCAGTGCTCCAATGGGAGGGAGGGGCTACAATGAGCAGTTCTTC,CSAPMGGRGYNEQFF
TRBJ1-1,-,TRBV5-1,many,TGCGCCAGCACCATCGGCACGGGGGACACTGAAGCTTTCTTT,CASTIGTGDTEAFF
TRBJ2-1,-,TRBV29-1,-,TGCAGCGTTAAGGTAGCGTTTACCTACAATGAGCAGTTCTTC,CSVKVAFTYNEQFF
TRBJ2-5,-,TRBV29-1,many,TGCAGCGCGCTGGGGAATGGAGAGACCCAGTACTTC,CSALGNGETQYF
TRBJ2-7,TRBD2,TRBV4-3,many,TGCGCCAGCAGCGGCGGGAGGGCTTTGTACGAGCAGTACTTC,CASSGGRALYEQYF
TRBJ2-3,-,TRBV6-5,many,TGTGCCAGCAGTTACAGGGGTGGGATTGCAGATACGCAGTATTTT,CASSYRGGIADTQYF
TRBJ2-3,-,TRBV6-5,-,TGTGCCAGCAGGAGGAACCCCACTAGCACAGATACGCAGTATTTT,CASRRNPTSTDTQYF
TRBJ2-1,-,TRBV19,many,TGTGCCAGTAGTAGGAAAGGTGGTAATGAGCAGTTCTTC,CASSRKGGNEQFF
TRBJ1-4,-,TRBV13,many,TGTGCCAGCAGCTTAAGTCAGGGTGAAAAACTGTTTTTT,CASSLSQGEKLFF
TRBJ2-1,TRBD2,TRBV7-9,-,TGTGCCAGCAGCGGGGCGGGAGGGCCTCTCCCTGAGCAGTTCTTC,CASSGAGGPLPEQFF
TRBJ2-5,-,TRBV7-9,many,TGTGCCAGCAGCTTGGGGCTCGGGACATTAGAGACCCAGTACTTC,CASSLGLGTLETQYF
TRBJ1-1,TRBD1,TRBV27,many,TGTGCCAGCAGTTTAGGCAGGGGGCCTACTGAAGCTTTCTTT,CASSLGRGPTEAFF
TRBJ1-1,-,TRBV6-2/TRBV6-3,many,TGTGCCAGCAGTTACAGGATGACATACACTGAAGCTTTCTTT,CASSYRMTYTEAFF
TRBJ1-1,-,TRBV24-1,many,TGTGCCACCAGTGAAGAGGAGACCGGTGGGGCTTTCTTT,CATSEEETGGAFF
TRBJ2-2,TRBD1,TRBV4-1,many,TGCGCCAGCAGCGCCCGACAGGGTGTCACCGGGGAGCTGTTTTTT,CASSARQGVTGELFF
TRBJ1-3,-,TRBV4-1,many,TGCGCCAGCAGCCAAGATCCCCAGAACACCATATATTTT,CASSQDPQNTIYF
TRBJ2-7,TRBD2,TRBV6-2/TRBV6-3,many,TGTGCCAGCAGGCCGACTAGCGGGAGATACGAGCAGTACTTC,CASRPTSGRYEQYF
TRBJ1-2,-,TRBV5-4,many,TGTGCCAGCAGCTTGGGGTCCGGGGTTGATGGCTACACCTTC,CASSLGSGVDGYTF
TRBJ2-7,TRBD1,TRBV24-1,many,TGTGCCACCAGTGATCCGACAGGGTCCTACAAGCAGTACTTC,CATSDPTGSYKQYF
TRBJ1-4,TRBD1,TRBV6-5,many,TGTGCCAGCAGTCCAACGACAGGGCCTGGTGAAAAACTGTTTTTT,CASSPTTGPGEKLFF
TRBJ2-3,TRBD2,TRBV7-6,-,TGTGCCAGCAGCTTAGAAACTAGCGGGAGCTCAGATACGCAGTATTTT,CASSLETSGSSDTQYF
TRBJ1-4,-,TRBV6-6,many,TGTGCCAGCAGCCACACAGGACTGCTCCATGAAAAACTGTTTTTT,CASSHTGLLHEKLFF
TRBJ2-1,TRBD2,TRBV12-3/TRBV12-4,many,TGTGCCAGCAGTTCCCGGGGGGCGCGGGGGGGGGTCTACAATGAGCAGTTCTTC,CASSSRGARGGVYNEQFF
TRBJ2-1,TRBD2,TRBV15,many,TGTGCCACCAGCAGAGAAGCAACTAGCGGTAACAATGAGCAGTTCTTC,CATSREATSGNNEQFF
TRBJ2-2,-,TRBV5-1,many,TGCGCCAGCAGCTTTCCGGTGGACACCGGGGAGCTGTTTTTT,CASSFPVDTGELFF
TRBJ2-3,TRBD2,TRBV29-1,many,TGCAGCGTTGTGGGGGGGAGAGAGGGCACAGATACGCAGTATTTT,CSVVGGREGTDTQYF
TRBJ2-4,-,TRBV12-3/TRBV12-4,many,TGTGCCAGCAGTCTCCGTCTGACTAGTAACCCAAACATTCAGTACTTC,CASSLRLTSNPNIQYF
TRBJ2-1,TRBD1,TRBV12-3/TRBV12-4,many,TGTGCCAGCAGCCCTGGACAGGGGGGGTTCTTC,CASSPGQGGFF
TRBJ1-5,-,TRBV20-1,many,TGCAGTGCTAGGAAGACGGGTAGCAATCAGCCCCAGCATTTT,CSARKTGSNQPQHF
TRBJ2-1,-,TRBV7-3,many,TGTGCCAGCAGCCCTGGGGGGGGGCGAGCCCAGGAGCAGTTCTTC,CASSPGGGRAQEQFF
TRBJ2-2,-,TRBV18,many,TGTGCCAGCGGGAATGACCCGAACACCGGGGAGCTGTTTTTT,CASGNDPNTGELFF
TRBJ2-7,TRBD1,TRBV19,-,TGTGCCAGTAGTACTCAGGGACAGTTCAACTCCTACGAGCAGTACTTC,CASSTQGQFNSYEQYF
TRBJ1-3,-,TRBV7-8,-,TGTGCCAGCAGCTTAGGAGGCCACCTTGGAAACACCATATATTTT,CASSLGGHLGNTIYF
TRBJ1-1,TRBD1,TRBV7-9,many,TGTGCCAGCAGCTCACCGGCGGACAGGACTGAAGCTTTCTTT,CASSSPADRTEAFF